Sequencing of this T cell receptor beta chain was carried out in a study of blood T cell repertoires in COVID-19 (dated by TCRdb to the early 2020s). Background on the whole study: The collaborator samples originated in the United States, Italy and Spain and spanned the acute and convalescent phases of COVID-19. The prospective study material was composed of cDNA or gDNA derived from T cells, B-cell-depleted T cells, or PBMCs. Deeply sampled blood TCRbeta repertoires from subjects exposed to, actively infected with, or recovered from COVID-19 were included in the dataset. The repertoires were released in a freely available public database meant as a resource for research on the immune response to SARS-CoV-2. Samples came from the ongoing ImmuneRACE study (first 160 participants) plus 1,254 subjects from 6 global collaborators. Nearly every sample came with metadata listing a de-identified subject ID, COVID-19 status, age in years and sex. Where available, HLA class I and class II types were taken from metadata supplied by the sample provider and were not determined by assay-based typing. Overall study results and their limits: Clinical and demographic metadata were provided uncurated, with the amount varying by source and participant.

Whole blood was collected in K2EDTA tubes by collaborating institutions according to the institutions' own protocols. Collaborator samples were shipped for TCRbeta analysis as frozen whole blood, isolated PBMCs, or DNA extracted from either sample type. TCRbeta CDR3 regions were amplified from genomic DNA using the immunoSEQ Assay, a bias-controlled multiplex PCR. As for how the authors treated the data: Nucleated cell counts per sample were estimated from amplification of reference gene primers within the assay. To quantify the absolute abundance of each unique TCRbeta CDR3 rearrangement, sequence reads were collapsed and filtered. For each sample, productive Simpson clonality was calculated as the square root of Simpson's diversity index across productive rearrangements. TCRdb's version of the immuneACCESS table is confined to in-frame rearrangements and falls short of the full clone set. An unresolved V gene accounts for under half of the shortfall where checked; the remainder is of unknown origin. V, J and clone size are taken as reported in that table, and D and trimming were inferred from the DNA itself. The table for this sample lists 67,000 or so clones; 70% to 85% of them were counted only once. About 0.83% of the sample is held by the ten biggest clonotypes.

In regard to this clone: Its antigen is unknown. No base quality values were provided; no much bigger clone lies one nucleotide off.

The germline V gene supplies CDR1 MNHNS and CDR2 SASEGT. Measured from the cysteine to the phenylalanine, the CDR3 is 16 residues long. Just CDR3 DNA is preserved here, 48 bases in frame from base 1. Trimming at the junction amounts to 0 bases on V and 1 base on J, and the germline ends lie 10 bases apart. The rearrangement joined TRBV6-1 to TRBJ1-5; too little of a D gene remains to name it. The sequenced sample consisted of peripheral blood. The TCR was taken from a woman between 65 and 79 years old with acute or convalescent COVID-19. The CDR3 sequence is CASSEAGGLSNQPQHF. The DNA reads TGTGCCAGCAGTGAAGCGGGAGGATTGAGCAATCAGCCCCAGCATTTT.